These T cell receptor beta chains were read from a single sample in a study of cytomegalovirus exposure and HLA in healthy donors. TCRdb keeps only in-frame clones here, not all; method: immunoSEQ multiplex PCR. The sample yields under 110,000 clones, 65% to 75% seen once. The specimen was PBMCs. Receptor source: a female donor in good health and CMV-seronegative. The CDR3 runs from the conserved cysteine through the conserved F or W. The D gene is left open where the match is weak. Some rows have no size entry. The others give once, few or many, or a class for an expanded clone.

TRBV15,TRBJ2-2,NA,TRBD2,CATRRSGRNTGELFF,TGTGCCACCAGGCGCAGCGGGAGAAACACCGGGGAGCTGTTTTTT
TRBV2,TRBJ1-5,NA,TRBD1,CASSGRGYGNQPQHF,TGTGCCAGCAGTGGCAGGGGGTATGGCAATCAGCCCCAGCATTTT
TRBV28,TRBJ1-2,NA,NA,CASSLGQGFGYTF,TGTGCCAGCAGTTTGGGTCAGGGTTTTGGCTACACCTTC
TRBV2,TRBJ2-1,few,NA,CASSARLVPAYNEQFF,TGTGCCAGCAGTGCAAGACTAGTCCCCGCCTACAATGAGCAGTTCTTC
TRBV6-5,TRBJ1-5,NA,NA,CASSPGGLRPQHF,TGTGCCAGCAGCCCCGGGGGATTAAGACCCCAGCATTTT
TRBV18,TRBJ2-1,NA,NA,CASSPWENEQFF,TGTGCCAGCTCACCATGGGAGAATGAGCAGTTCTTC
TRBV5-1,TRBJ2-5,NA,TRBD2,CASSLVGLADQETQYF,TGCGCCAGCAGCTTGGTCGGGCTAGCGGATCAAGAGACCCAGTACTTC
TRBV15,TRBJ1-4,NA,NA,CATSREQGNSEKLFF,TGTGCCACCAGCAGAGAGCAGGGTAATTCGGAAAAACTGTTTTTT
TRBV2,TRBJ2-1,NA,TRBD2,CAGLAGGRSEQFF,TGTGCCGGCCTAGCGGGAGGCCGCTCGGAGCAGTTCTTC
TRBV12-5,TRBJ2-7,NA,TRBD2,CASGLGLAGNEQYF,TGTGCTAGTGGTTTAGGGCTAGCGGGAAACGAGCAGTACTTC
TRBV10-2,TRBJ2-2,NA,TRBD2,CASKIAGGKDTGELFF,TGCGCCAGCAAGATAGCGGGAGGAAAGGACACCGGGGAGCTGTTTTTT
TRBV6-6,TRBJ2-1,NA,NA,CASWHPRSYNEQFF,TGTGCCAGCTGGCACCCCCGCTCCTACAATGAGCAGTTCTTC
TRBV30,TRBJ2-7,NA,NA,CARLVRSYEQYF,TGTGCCCGTCTGGTGAGATCCTACGAGCAGTACTTC
TRBV7-2,TRBJ2-2,NA,TRBD1,CASSPPTGRITGELFF,TGTGCCAGCAGCCCCCCGACAGGGCGGATCACCGGGGAGCTGTTTTTT
TRBV6-6,TRBJ1-2,NA,NA,CASKATPRHYGYTF,TGTGCCAGCAAAGCTACGCCTAGGCACTATGGCTACACCTTC
TRBV30,TRBJ2-1,NA,NA,CASREYEQFF,TGTGCCTCAAGGGAGTACGAGCAGTTCTTC
TRBV11-3,TRBJ2-5,once,NA,CASSLGRVEVETQYF,TGTGCCAGCAGCTTAGGTCGCGTGGAGGTCGAGACCCAGTACTTC
TRBV28,TRBJ1-5,few,NA,CASSLRDISNQPQHF,TGTGCCAGCAGTTTGAGGGATATTAGCAATCAGCCCCAGCATTTT
TRBV29-1,TRBJ2-3,NA,TRBD2,CRASGEGTDTQYF,TGCAGAGCGAGCGGGGAGGGCACAGATACGCAGTATTTT
TRBV5-1,TRBJ2-5,NA,TRBD2,CASSGGGQPQETQYF,TGCGCCAGCAGCGGGGGAGGGCAGCCCCAAGAGACCCAGTACTTC
TRBV19,TRBJ2-7,few,TRBD2,CASSNTGTNEQYF,TGTGCCAGTAGTAATACCGGGACTAATGAGCAGTACTTC
TRBV11-2,TRBJ2-6,once,NA,CASSAGTGANVLTF,TGTGCCAGCAGCGCAGGGACTGGGGCCAACGTCCTGACTTTC
TRBV5-8,TRBJ1-3,NA,NA,CASSLDGILSGNTIYF,TGTGCCAGCAGCTTGGACGGGATACTCTCTGGAAACACCATATATTTT
TRBV2,TRBJ2-7,few,TRBD2,CASRRLAGGGDEQYF,TGTGCCAGCAGACGACTAGCGGGAGGAGGTGACGAGCAGTACTTC
TRBV29-1,TRBJ1-1,NA,TRBD1,CSGGQGPNTEAFF,TGCAGCGGGGGACAGGGGCCGAACACTGAAGCTTTCTTT
TRBV30,TRBJ2-7,NA,NA,CAWSDEGRNEQYF,TGTGCCTGGAGTGACGAGGGTAGGAACGAGCAGTACTTC
TRBV7-3,TRBJ2-6,few,NA,CASSPMAGPGANVLTF,TGTGCCAGCAGCCCCATGGCAGGGCCCGGGGCCAACGTCCTGACTTTC
TRBV11-1,TRBJ2-5,NA,TRBD2,CASSFSGGRETQYF,TGTGCCAGCAGCTTCTCGGGGGGGCGAGAGACCCAGTACTTC
TRBV6-1,TRBJ1-3,few,NA,CASSLGPGNTIYF,TGTGCCAGCAGTTTGGGGCCTGGAAACACCATATATTTT
TRBV28,TRBJ2-2,NA,TRBD1,CASSFWGRQGKNTGELFF,TGTGCCAGCAGTTTTTGGGGGAGACAGGGGAAGAACACCGGGGAGCTGTTTTTT
TRBV27,TRBJ1-5,few,NA,CASSLQGQPQHF,TGTGCCAGCAGTCTACAGGGACAGCCCCAGCATTTT